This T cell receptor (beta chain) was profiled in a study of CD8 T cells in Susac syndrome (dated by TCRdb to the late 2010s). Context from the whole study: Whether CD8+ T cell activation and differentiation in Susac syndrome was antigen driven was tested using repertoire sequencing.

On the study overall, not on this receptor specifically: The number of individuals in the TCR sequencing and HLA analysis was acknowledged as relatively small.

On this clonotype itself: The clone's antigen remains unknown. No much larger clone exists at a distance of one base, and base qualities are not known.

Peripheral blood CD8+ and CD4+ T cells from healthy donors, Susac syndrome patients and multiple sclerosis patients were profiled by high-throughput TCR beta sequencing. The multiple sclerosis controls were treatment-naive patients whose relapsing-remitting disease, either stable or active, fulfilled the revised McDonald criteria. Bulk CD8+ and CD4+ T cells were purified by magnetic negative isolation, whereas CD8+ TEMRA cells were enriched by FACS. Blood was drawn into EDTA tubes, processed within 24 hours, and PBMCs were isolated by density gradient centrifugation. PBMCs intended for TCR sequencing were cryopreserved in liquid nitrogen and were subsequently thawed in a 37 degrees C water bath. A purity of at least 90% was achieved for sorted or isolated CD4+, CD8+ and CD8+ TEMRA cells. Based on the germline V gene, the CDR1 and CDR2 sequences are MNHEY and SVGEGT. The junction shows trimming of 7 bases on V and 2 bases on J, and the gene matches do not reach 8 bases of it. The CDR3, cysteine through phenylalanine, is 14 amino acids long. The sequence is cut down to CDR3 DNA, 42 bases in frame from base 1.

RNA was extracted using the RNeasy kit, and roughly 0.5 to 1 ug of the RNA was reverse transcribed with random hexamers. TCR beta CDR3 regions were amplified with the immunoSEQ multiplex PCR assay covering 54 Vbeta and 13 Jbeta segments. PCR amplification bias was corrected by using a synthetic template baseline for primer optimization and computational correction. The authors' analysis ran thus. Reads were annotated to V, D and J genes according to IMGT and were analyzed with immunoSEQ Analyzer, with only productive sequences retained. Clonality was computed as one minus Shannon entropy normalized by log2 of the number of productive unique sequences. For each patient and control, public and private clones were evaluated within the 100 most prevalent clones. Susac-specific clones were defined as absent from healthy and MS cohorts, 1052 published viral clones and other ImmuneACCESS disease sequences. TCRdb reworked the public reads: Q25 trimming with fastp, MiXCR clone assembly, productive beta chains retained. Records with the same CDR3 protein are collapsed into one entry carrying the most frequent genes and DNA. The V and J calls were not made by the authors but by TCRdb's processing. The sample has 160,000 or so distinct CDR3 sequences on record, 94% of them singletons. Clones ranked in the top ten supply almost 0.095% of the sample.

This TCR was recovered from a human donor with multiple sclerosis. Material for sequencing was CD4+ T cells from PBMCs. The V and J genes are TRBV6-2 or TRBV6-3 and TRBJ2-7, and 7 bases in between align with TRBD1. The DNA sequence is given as TGTGCCAGCACCAGAAGGGGACAGACCTACGAGCAGTACTTC. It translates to CASTRRGQTYEQYF.